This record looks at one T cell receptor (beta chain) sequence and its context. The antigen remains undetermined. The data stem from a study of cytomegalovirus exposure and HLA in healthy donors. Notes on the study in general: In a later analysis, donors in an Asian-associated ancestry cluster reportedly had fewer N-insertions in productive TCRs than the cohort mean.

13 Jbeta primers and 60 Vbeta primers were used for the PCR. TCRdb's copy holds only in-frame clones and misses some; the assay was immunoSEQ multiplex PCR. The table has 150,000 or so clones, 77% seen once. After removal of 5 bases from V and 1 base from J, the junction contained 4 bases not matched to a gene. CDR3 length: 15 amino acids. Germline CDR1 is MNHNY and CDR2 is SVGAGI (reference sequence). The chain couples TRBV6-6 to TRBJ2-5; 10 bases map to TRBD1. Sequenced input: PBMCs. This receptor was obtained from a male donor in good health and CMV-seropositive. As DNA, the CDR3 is TGTGCCAGCAGTGCTGGGGACAGGGGCCAAGAGACCCAGTACTTC. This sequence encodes CASSAGDRGQETQYF.